What follows are 31 T cell receptor beta chains derived from one specimen sequenced in a study of brain T cells in children with intractable seizures. Time point noted: blood from clinic visit 5 months post-surgery; TSC patient then seizure free. Assay: immunoSEQ multiplex PCR; the TCRdb copy retains only in-frame clones and omits some. The data hold hundreds of thousands of clones, with 85% to 95% observed a single time. The specimen was peripheral blood, collected roughly 5 months after surgery. All receptors come from a boy in the first two years of life with tuberous sclerosis and intractable seizures.

The chain couples TRBV6-5 to TRBJ1-1; unclear D gene. The V gene lost 7 bases and the J gene lost 4 bases, with 16 bases spanning the gap. Per the germline V gene, CDR1 is MNHEY and CDR2 is SVGAGI. This CDR3 has 14 amino acids. Written as DNA, the CDR3 is TGTGCCAGCACCCCTCGGGCCTCGGGCACTGAAGCTTTCTTT. The encoded protein is CASTPRASGTEAFF.

V usage is TRBV2 and J usage is TRBJ1-6; 7 nucleotides agree with TRBD1. Trimming at V came to 4 bases and at J to 4 bases, leaving 13 bases not matched to a gene. This CDR3 has 18 residues. From germline, CDR1 is SNHLY and CDR2 FYNNEI. CDR3 nucleotides: TGTGCCAGCAGTGGGGGGGACAGTCGGGCCGGATATAATTCACCCCTCCACTTT. It specifies CASSGGDSRAGYNSPLHF.

This clone was seen just once. V usage is TRBV9 and J usage is TRBJ2-3, with 11 bases fitting TRBD2. V lost 3 bases, J lost 5 bases, and 2 bases stayed unmatched. Germline loops: CDR1 SGDLS, CDR2 YYNGEE. CDR3 length equals 14 residues. DNA of the CDR3: TGTGCCAGCAGCGAACTAGCGGGAGAAGATACGCAGTATTTT. Amino acids: CASSELAGEDTQYF.

The genes are TRBV9 and TRBJ2-2; no reliable D call. CDR1 is SGDLS, CDR2 YYNGEE, per germline. The CDR3 is made up of 16 amino acids. V lost 0 bases to trimming and J lost 3 bases, with 12 bases between them. The CDR3 DNA reads TGTGCCAGCAGCGTAGGGATAGGAGAGGACACCGGGGAGCTGTTTTTT. This translates into CASSVGIGEDTGELFF.

The chain uses TRBV5-1 and TRBJ1-4; D gene ambiguous. Germline assignment: CDR1 SGHRS and CDR2 YFSETQ. This CDR3 spans 13 amino acids. Between the trimmed V and J ends, which lost 3 bases and 4 bases, there was a span of 7 bases. CDR3 nucleotides: TGCGCCAGCAGCTCCAGGTATAATGAAAAACTGTTTTTT. It translates to CASSSRYNEKLFF.

The rearrangement uses TRBV11-2 and TRBJ2-7; 9 bases line up with TRBD2. Looked up from germline, CDR1 is SGHAT and CDR2 is FQNNGV. This CDR3 comprises 18 residues. The V segment lost 5 bases and the J segment 3 bases; nucleotides outside the gene matches: 17. The CDR3 is CASSRTMKKAGGRYEQYF. CDR3 DNA sequence: TGTGCCAGCAGCCGTACAATGAAAAAAGCGGGAGGCCGCTACGAGCAGTACTTC.

The gene calls are TRBV21-1 and TRBJ2-3; the D call TRBD1 from the table was never checked on the DNA. TRBV21-1 is deemed a pseudogene. CDR3 length equals 14 residues. The CDR3 region is CASSKAGTADTQYF. For the CDR3, the DNA is TGTGCCAGCAGCAAAGCAGGGACAGCAGATACGCAGTATTTT.

The V call is TRBV4-2, the J call TRBJ2-1; tentatively, D is TRBD2 (6 bases). Between the trimmed V and J ends, which lost 3 bases and 7 bases, there was a span of 13 bases. The CDR3 covers 14 residues. From germline, CDR1 is LGHNA and CDR2 YNFKEQ. Written as DNA, the CDR3 is TGTGCCAGCAGCCACCCGACAAGCGGGAATGAGCAGTTCTTC. Its protein is CASSHPTSGNEQFF.

This chain joins TRBV7-9 and TRBJ2-3, with a tentative D call TRBD2 (6 bases). Germline V gene sequence: CDR1 SEHNR, CDR2 FQNEAQ (reference sequence). The CDR3 totals 14 residues. The V and J ends lost 0 bases and 8 bases respectively, with 12 bases between them. The CDR3 is CASSLAPGEGTQYF. The CDR3 nucleotides read TGTGCCAGCAGCTTAGCTCCGGGGGAAGGTACGCAGTATTTT.

The V call is TRBV6-6, the J call TRBJ2-7; D unresolved. The CDR3 consists of 14 residues. The V end was cut by 0 bases, the J end by 0 bases, with 6 bases between. In germline, CDR1 is MNHNY, CDR2 SVGAGI (reference sequence). CDR3 DNA sequence: TGTGCCAGCAGTTACTCAAGAAGCTCCTACGAGCAGTACTTC. Translation gives CASSYSRSSYEQYF.

The chain carries TRBV18 and TRBJ1-2; 9 nucleotides line up with TRBD1. The J segment lost 5 bases and the V segment lost 4 bases, leaving 14 bases of the junction unmatched. Per germline, CDR1 KGHSH and CDR2 LQKENI. The CDR3 is made up of 17 amino acids. The CDR3 nucleotides are TGTGCCAGCTCACACTCCCGGGACAGGGCAGAAGGATATGGCTACACCTTC. Amino acid sequence: CASSHSRDRAEGYGYTF. Drawing the rest from reference TRBV18 and TRBJ1-2, the complete variable domain is NAGVMQNPRHLVRRRGQEARLRCSPMKGHSHVYWYRQLPEEGLKFMVYLQKENIIDESGMPKERFSAEFPKEGPSILRIQQVVRGDSAAYFCASSHSRDRAEGYGYTFGSGTRLTVV.

The chain joins TRBV7-6 to TRBJ2-7; tentative D call: TRBD2 (5 bases). Trimming took off 0 bases at V and 2 bases at J, with 11 bases between the two ends. This CDR3 has 15 amino acids. Germline V gene sequence: CDR1 SGHVS, CDR2 FNYEAQ. The DNA of the CDR3 is TGTGCCAGCAGCTTAGCCCCCCAGCGGACCTACGAGCAGTACTTC. Translating it yields CASSLAPQRTYEQYF.

Remarks on this clone: The junction shows a germline mismatch at one end, possibly a read error. The J gene is TRBJ2-1, the V gene TRBV3-1 (or the pseudogene TRBV3-2), with D maybe TRBD2 (7 bases). The CDR3 contains 13 residues. Germline V lookup: CDR1 LGHDT, CDR2 YNNKEL (reference sequence). In DNA, the CDR3 is TGTGCCAGCAGCCAAGATCATCTAGGGGGAGGGGTCTTC. It codes for CASSQDHLGGGVF.

The chain links TRBV27 to TRBJ2-1, with 7 bases identical to TRBD1. Germline V gene lookup returns CDR1 MNHEY and CDR2 SMNVEV (reference sequence). The CDR3 runs to 16 residues. V lost 6 bases and J lost 7; bases outside the gene matches: 15. Written as DNA, the CDR3 is TGTGCCAGCAGCCTTAGTTGGACAGGTCTGGGAAATGAGCAGTTCTTC. Translating gives CASSLSWTGLGNEQFF.

This chain connects TRBV6-5 to TRBJ1-1; D is ambiguous. Germline V lookup: CDR1 MNHEY, CDR2 SVGAGI. The CDR3 totals 14 residues. V lost 2 bases and J 1 base, leaving 8 bases between the germline ends. As DNA, the CDR3 is TGTGCCAGCAGTTACGAGAGGGCGAACACTGAAGCTTTCTTT. Amino acids: CASSYERANTEAFF.

J is TRBJ1-1 and V is TRBV4-1; 7 bases line up with TRBD1. Trimming at V came to 3 bases and at J to 1 base, leaving 5 bases not matched to a gene. The CDR3 is 15 amino acids. Germline CDR1 is MGHRA and CDR2 is YSYEKL. CDR3 nucleotide sequence: TGCGCCAGCAGCCACCCTCAGGGGGGGAACACTGAAGCTTTCTTT. Its translation is CASSHPQGGNTEAFF.

The chain employs TRBV5-1 and TRBJ1-1; D is undetermined. This CDR3 is built from 15 residues. V was clipped by 0 bases and J by 2 bases, with 11 bases between them. Germline V gene sequence: CDR1 SGHRS, CDR2 YFSETQ. CDR3 amino acids: CASSLEVVANTEAFF. In DNA, the CDR3 is TGCGCCAGCAGCTTGGAGGTTGTAGCAAACACTGAAGCTTTCTTT.

The CDR3 sequence: CASSLKGSRGYNTGELFF. The CDR3 DNA reads as TGCGCCAGCAGCCTCAAGGGGAGCAGGGGGTATAACACCGGGGAGCTGTTTTTT. This chain links TRBV4-1 with TRBJ2-2; 7 positions agree with TRBD1. With V trimmed by 4 bases and J by 2 bases, 13 bases remained unmatched. The CDR3 length is 18 residues. Germline CDR1 is MGHRA and CDR2 is YSYEKL.

The rearrangement links TRBV5-1 to TRBJ2-3; D is perhaps TRBD2 (5 bases). Trimming removed 4 bases from V and 3 bases from J, with 18 bases in between. This CDR3 region has 16 residues. Per the germline V gene, CDR1 is SGHRS and CDR2 is YFSETQ. CDR3 sequence (DNA): TGCGCCAGCAGCCCCCTTTCCAGCGGTAGAACAGATACGCAGTATTTT. Protein product: CASSPLSSGRTDTQYF. Complete variable domain (other parts from reference TRBV5-1 and TRBJ2-3): KAGVTQTPRYLIKTRGQQVTLSCSPISGHRSVSWYQQTPGQGLQFLFEYFSETQRNKGNFPGRFSGRQFSNSRSEMNVSTLELGDSALYLCASSPLSSGRTDTQYFGPGTRLTVL.

The J gene is TRBJ1-4, the V gene TRBV2, with D hard to call. Germline V lookup: CDR1 SNHLY, CDR2 FYNNEI. The V end lost 1 base, the J end lost 5 bases, and 11 bases lay between the germline ends. This CDR3 comprises 15 residues. The CDR3 nucleotides read TGTGCCAGCAGTGAAGAAGACGGTATAAATGAAAAACTGTTTTTT. Protein product: CASSEEDGINEKLFF.

This clone appeared a few times. The rearrangement joins TRBV2 to TRBJ1-5; D remains unclear. Trimming removed 4 bases from V and 1 base from J, with 5 bases in between. This CDR3 region has 13 residues. Germline CDR1 reads SNHLY; CDR2 reads FYNNEI. The CDR3 nucleotides read TGTGCCAGCAGTGTGGAGAGCAATCAGCCCCAGCATTTT. This translates into CASSVESNQPQHF.

This clone appeared a few times. The sample has other DNA sequences that encode this CDR3 too. V and J are TRBV27 and TRBJ2-3; no clear D gene. V was shortened by 2 bases and J by 1 base, with 4 bases between the two germline ends. The CDR3 covers 13 residues. CDR1 is MNHEY, CDR2 SMNVEV, per germline (reference sequence). The CDR3 region is CASSLGGTDTQYF. The CDR3 DNA follows: TGTGCCAGCAGTTTAGGGGGCACAGATACGCAGTATTTT.

The CDR3 region has the DNA TGTGCCAGTAGTATGGGGGACAGGGGGGCGGGCACTGAAGCTTTCTTT. It specifies CASSMGDRGAGTEAFF. The chain couples TRBV19 to TRBJ1-1; 11 nucleotides match TRBD1. The CDR3 spans 16 residues. Germline-derived CDR1 and CDR2 are LNHDA and SQIVND (reference sequence). The ends lost 3 bases at V and 4 bases at J; junction bases unmatched: 7.

The chain links TRBV30 to TRBJ1-2; weak D call: TRBD1 (5 bases). Germline V gives CDR1 GTSNPN, CDR2 SVGIG (reference sequence). The CDR3 runs 14 residues. Trimming took 3 bases from V and 2 from J, leaving 13 bases between them. The CDR3 bases are TGTGCCTGGAGCATGGGCAGGGCCAACTATGGCTACACCTTC. It specifies CAWSMGRANYGYTF.

This chain links TRBV5-4 with TRBJ1-1, with D uncertain. The CDR3 has 15 amino acids. Germline CDR1 and CDR2: SGHNT and YYREEE (reference sequence). Trimming took off 0 bases at V and 0 bases at J, with 9 bases between the two ends. CDR3 loop: CASSLASAMNTEAFF. For the CDR3, the DNA is TGTGCCAGCAGCTTGGCGTCAGCTATGAACACTGAAGCTTTCTTT.

This sequence joins TRBV9 and TRBJ2-6; D may be TRBD2 (5 bases). This CDR3 comprises 15 residues. Trimming shortened V by 1 base and J by 3 bases, and 8 bases separated the two germline ends. Germline CDR1 is SGDLS and CDR2 is YYNGEE. The CDR3 region has the DNA TGTGCCAGCAGCGTATCACGGGATGGGGCCAACGTCCTGACTTTC. Residues: CASSVSRDGANVLTF.

The chain employs TRBV27 and TRBJ1-2; maybe TRBD1 (6 bases). Germline loops: CDR1 MNHEY, CDR2 SMNVEV (reference sequence). The CDR3 covers 20 residues. V dropped 4 bases and J dropped 4 bases, with 31 bases sitting between them. CDR3 loop: CASSSLTLLISDGGPYGYTF. The CDR3 coding sequence is TGTGCCAGCAGTTCCCTCACCCTCTTGATTTCCGACGGGGGGCCCTATGGCTACACCTTC.

A single count supports this clone. The chain has TRBV11-2 and TRBJ2-7; TRBD2 matches at 9 bases. Trimming took 5 bases from V and 4 from J; bases not matched to a gene: 15. The CDR3 consists of 17 residues. Germline lookup yields CDR1 SGHAT and CDR2 FQNNGV. The CDR3 DNA reads TGTGCCAGCAGCCCCCTACCGACTAGCGGCTACCGATACGAGCAGTACTTC. This gives the protein CASSPLPTSGYRYEQYF. Full variable domain (outside the CDR3, taken from reference TRBV11-2 and TRBJ2-7): EAGVAQSPRYKIIEKRQSVAFWCNPISGHATLYWYQQILGQGPKLLIQFQNNGVVDDSQLPKDRFSAERLKGVDSTLKIQPAKLEDSAVYLCASSPLPTSGYRYEQYFGPGTRLTVT.

The chain joins TRBV13 to TRBJ2-1; D is unresolved. Trimming cost V 0 bases and J 4 bases, with 7 bases left between them. Looked up from germline, CDR1 is PRHDT and CDR2 is FYEKMQ (reference sequence). The CDR3 totals 14 residues. The CDR3 region is CASSLGHRYNEQFF. DNA of the CDR3: TGTGCCAGCAGCTTAGGACACAGATACAATGAGCAGTTCTTC. The full variable domain, in which reference TRBV13 and TRBJ2-1 provide the parts outside the CDR3, is AAGVIQSPRHLIKEKRETATLKCYPIPRHDTVYWYQQGPGQDPQFLISFYEKMQSDKGSIPDRFSAQQFSDYHSELNMSSLELGDSALYFCASSLGHRYNEQFFGPGTRLTVL.

V is TRBV12-3 or TRBV12-4 and J is TRBJ1-5; no definite D call. The germline V and J ends were trimmed by 5 bases and 5 bases, with 10 bases remaining between them. The CDR3 runs to 13 residues. CDR3 nucleotides: TGTGCCAGCAGTCTAGGGAACGATCAGCCCCAGCATTTT. Protein: CASSLGNDQPQHF.

This clone was counted between two and nine times. This chain links TRBV15 with TRBJ2-2; D unresolved. CDR1 and CDR2 from the germline V gene are LNHNV and YYDKDF (reference sequence). The CDR3 is made up of 14 amino acids. The ends were cut back, 1 base at V and 1 base at J, with 4 bases in the middle. The CDR3 coding sequence is TGTGCCACCAGCAGAGTGGTGAACACCGGGGAGCTGTTTTTT. Its protein is CATSRVVNTGELFF.